The sequence of this T cell receptor (beta chain) was determined in a study of CD8 T cells in ankylosing spondylitis. This clonotype came up a few times. TCRdb itself ran the 5' RACE reads through MiXCR, one entry per CDR3 protein. The sample has roughly 100,000 distinct CDR3 sequences, 7.5% to 9% seen once. Trimming at V came to 6 bases and at J to 5 bases, leaving 2 bases not matched to a gene. The CDR3 has 12 amino acids. CDR1 and CDR2 (germline): SQVTM, ANQGSEA. The genes are TRBV29-1 and TRBJ1-1, with 11 bases aligning to TRBD1. The sequence was obtained from a male donor with ankylosing spondylitis or in good health (not recorded which). The sequencing input was blood, either unsorted or a sorted T cell fraction (not recorded which). CDR3 coding DNA: TGCAGCGTGGGACAGGGGGGTACTGAAGCTTTCTTT. This gives the protein CSVGQGGTEAFF.